In this sample, the clone carrying this T cell receptor beta chain turned up a few times. The target antigen is unknown. Germline CDR1 reads MNHEY; CDR2 reads SMNVEV (reference sequence). Trimming shortened V by 9 bases and J by 0 bases, and 15 bases separated the two germline ends. There are 15 residues in the CDR3. These data originate in a study of immune evolution from preneoplasia to lung adenocarcinoma. Study-wide background: HLA loss of heterozygosity: approximately 7.5% AIS, about 15% MIA, about 32% ADC, none AAH. Findings of the study overall: From normal lung to invasive adenocarcinoma, top clone frequencies appeared to decrease. Normal lung had highest clonality; later lesions appeared denser, more diverse.

TCRdb's table, derived via immunoSEQ multiplex PCR, lists solely in-frame clones and lacks some. The sample consists of some 10,000 clones, more than 60% of them appearing once. Source material: FFPE lung adenocarcinoma in situ tissue. The rearrangement links TRBV27 to TRBJ2-1, with D tentatively TRBD1 (5 bases). The source of this sequence is a person in their sixties or seventies with lung adenocarcinoma. The CDR3 DNA reads as TGTGCCAGTAGGACACCAAAGAGCTCCTACAATGAGCAGTTCTTC. This gives the protein CASRTPKSSYNEQFF.